This TCR beta chain originates from a study of blood T cell repertoires in COVID-19. As for the study in general: Collection of acute and convalescent COVID-19 samples took place in the United States, Italy and Spain. T cells, B-cell-depleted T cells, or PBMCs supplied cDNA or gDNA.

This CDR3 spans 16 amino acids. Looked up from germline, CDR1 is SEHNR and CDR2 is FQNEAQ (reference sequence). The V and J ends lost 3 bases and 5 bases, in that order; junction bases with no gene match: 10. The Seattle site enrolled patients during active infection and followed them longitudinally. Original processing methods: Using reference gene primer amplification, nucleated cell counts were estimated. Produced via immunoSEQ multiplex PCR; TCRdb's table is partial and in-frame only. The V and J calls and clone size were taken over from that table, and D and trimming were inferred from the DNA. The sample has a few hundred thousand clones, 89% seen once.

The receptor comes from a woman aged 25 to 39 with COVID-19, enrolled during active disease. J is TRBJ1-1 and V is TRBV7-9; 9 bases map to TRBD1. What was sequenced was peripheral blood. CDR3 sequence reads: CASSLGPGQGLTEAFF. The CDR3 region has the DNA TGTGCCAGCAGCTTGGGCCCGGGACAGGGCCTTACTGAAGCTTTCTTT.